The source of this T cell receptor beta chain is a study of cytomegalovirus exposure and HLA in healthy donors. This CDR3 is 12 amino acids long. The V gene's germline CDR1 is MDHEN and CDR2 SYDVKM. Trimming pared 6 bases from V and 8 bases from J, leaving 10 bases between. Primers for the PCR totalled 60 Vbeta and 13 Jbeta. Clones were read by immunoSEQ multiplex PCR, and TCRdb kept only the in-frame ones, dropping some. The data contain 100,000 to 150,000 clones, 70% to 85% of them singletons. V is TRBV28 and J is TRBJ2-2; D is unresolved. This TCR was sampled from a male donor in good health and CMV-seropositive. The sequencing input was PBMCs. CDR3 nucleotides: TGTGCCAGCAGCCCTCTCCAGGGGGAGCTGTTTTTT. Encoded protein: CASSPLQGELFF.